This T cell receptor beta chain is drawn from a study of blood T cells in healthy people across ages. The sample providers were healthy Caucasian people from Russia, aged about 6 to 90. They isolated at least 7 million PBMCs from each sample. Primed by a sample-barcoded 5' primer and a J-beta primer mix, a second PCR proceeded for 7 to 11 cycles. One entry per CDR3 protein, called by TCRdb with MiXCR from the 5' RACE reads. Here the sample spans fewer than 950,000 distinct CDR3 sequences, about 55% being singletons. CDR1 is SGHVS and CDR2 is FQNEAQ in the germline V gene. J was trimmed by 3 bases and V by 0 bases; bases with no gene match: 0. The CDR3 loop spans 15 amino acids.

The chain has TRBV7-8 and TRBJ2-5; 11 nucleotides line up with TRBD2. The receptor's source is an elderly man in good health. Sequencing was performed on blood. The CDR3 coding sequence is TGTGCCAGCAGCTTAGCGGGACTAGCGGAAGAGACCCAGTACTTC. This codes for CASSLAGLAEETQYF.